Below are 6 T cell receptor beta chains sequenced from a single sample in a study of T cells after yellow fever vaccination. One entry per CDR3 protein, called by TCRdb with MiXCR from the 5' RACE reads. The sample consists of approximately 160,000 distinct CDR3 sequences, about a tenth of them appearing once. This material consisted of CD8+ T cells sorted from PBMCs, taken 45 days after the yellow fever booster vaccination. Source of these receptors: a man aged 18 to 29 who received the YFV17D yellow fever vaccine.

The gene calls are TRBV9 and TRBJ2-1; TRBD2 might be the D (5 bases). The CDR3 sequence is 16 residues long. Germline V lookup: CDR1 SGDLS, CDR2 YYNGEE. The V and J ends lost 3 bases and 0 bases respectively, with 13 bases between them. This CDR3 is CASSGREASSYNEQFF. CDR3 coding DNA: TGTGCCAGCAGCGGACGGGAAGCTAGCTCCTACAATGAGCAGTTCTTC.

The chain links TRBV6-5 to TRBJ2-1, with 9 bases that match TRBD1. CDR3 length: 14 residues. The junction had 3 bases not matched to a gene; V was cut back by 0 bases and J by 9 bases. CDR1 and CDR2 (germline): MNHEY, SVGAGI. CDR3 region: CASSYSGQGSEQFF. As DNA, the CDR3 is TGTGCCAGCAGTTACTCGGGACAGGGCTCTGAGCAGTTCTTC.

This clonotype turned up a few times. The V and J genes are TRBV7-3 and TRBJ2-1; D could derive from TRBD1 or TRBD2 (5 bases each). Trimming pared 4 bases from V and 4 bases from J, leaving 17 bases between. Germline assignment: CDR1 SGHTA and CDR2 FQGTGA. The CDR3 has 16 amino acids. CDR3 amino acids: CASSSLGDGKYNEQFF. CDR3 nucleotide sequence: TGTGCCAGCAGCTCCCTTGGGGACGGGAAATACAATGAGCAGTTCTTC.

This clonotype was seen a few times. V is TRBV28 and J is TRBJ2-1, with a possible D match to TRBD2 (6 bases). The CDR3 is made up of 14 amino acids. Trimming left V 3 bases short and J 7 bases short, with 13 bases between. The germline V gene encodes CDR1 MDHEN and CDR2 SYDVKM. CDR3 region: CASSLGGAWNEQFF. DNA for the CDR3: TGTGCCAGCAGTTTGGGGGGAGCCTGGAATGAGCAGTTCTTC.

This clonotype was found many times. This sequence joins TRBV27 and TRBJ2-7; no clear D. Trimming pared 5 bases from V and 5 bases from J, leaving 13 bases between. From germline, CDR1 is MNHEY and CDR2 SMNVEV (reference sequence). This CDR3 has 13 residues. The CDR3 coding sequence is TGTGCCAGCAGTCCTCAGGTGGCCCACGAGCAGTACGTC. It specifies CASSPQVAHEQYV.

V gene TRBV30 combines with J gene TRBJ2-7; no reliable D call. CDR1 is GTSNPN and CDR2 is SVGIG in the germline V gene (reference sequence). Trimming removed 2 bases at V and 5 bases at J, with 13 bases between. This CDR3 has 13 amino acids. The CDR3 region is CAWSNPRTHEQYF. DNA of the CDR3: TGTGCCTGGAGTAACCCCCGGACCCACGAGCAGTACTTC.